This TCR beta chain derives from a study of beta chain features in type 1 diabetes. Every isolated RNA sample was fully reverse transcribed, so sequencing captured expressed TCRB transcripts. Clones were read by immunoSEQ multiplex PCR, and TCRdb kept only the in-frame ones, dropping some. Among a few hundred thousand clones listed, about 25% were seen once. Between the trimmed V and J ends, which lost 0 bases and 7 bases, there was a span of 16 bases. From germline, CDR1 is LGHNA and CDR2 YSLEER. The CDR3 contains 16 residues. The purity of all sorted populations exceeded 98%. The receptor comes from a man younger than 40 in good health. The specimen was central memory CD4+ T cells from blood. This sequence joins TRBV4-3 and TRBJ2-1; D is possibly TRBD1 (8 bases). CDR3 sequence reads: CASSQDHTGGGNEQFF. The CDR3 nucleotides read TGCGCCAGCAGCCAAGATCATACAGGGGGAGGGAATGAGCAGTTCTTC.